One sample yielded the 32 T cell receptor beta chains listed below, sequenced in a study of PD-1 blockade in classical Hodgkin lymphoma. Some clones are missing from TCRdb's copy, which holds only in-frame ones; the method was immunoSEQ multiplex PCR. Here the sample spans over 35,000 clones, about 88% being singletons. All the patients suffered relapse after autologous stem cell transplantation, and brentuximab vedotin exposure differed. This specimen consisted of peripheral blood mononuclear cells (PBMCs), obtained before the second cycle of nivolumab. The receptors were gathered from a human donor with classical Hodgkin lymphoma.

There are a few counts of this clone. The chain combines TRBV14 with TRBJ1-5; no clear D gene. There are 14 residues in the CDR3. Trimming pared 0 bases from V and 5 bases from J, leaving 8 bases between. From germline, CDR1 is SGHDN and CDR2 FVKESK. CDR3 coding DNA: TGTGCCAGCAGCCAAGAGGCTCGGGATCAGCCCCAGCATTTT. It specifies CASSQEARDQPQHF.

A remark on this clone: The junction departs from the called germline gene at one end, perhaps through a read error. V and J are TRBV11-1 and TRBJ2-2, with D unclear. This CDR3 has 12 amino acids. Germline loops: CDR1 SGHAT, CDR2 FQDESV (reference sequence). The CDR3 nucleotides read TGTGCCAGCAGCTTAGCCACCAGGGAGCTGTTTTTT. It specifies CASSLATRELFF.

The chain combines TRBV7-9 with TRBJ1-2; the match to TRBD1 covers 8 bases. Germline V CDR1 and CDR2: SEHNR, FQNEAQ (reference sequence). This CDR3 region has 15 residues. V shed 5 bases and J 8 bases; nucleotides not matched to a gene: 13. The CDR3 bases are TGTGCCAGCAGCCCCGGGACAGGTCAGGCGGGAGGCTACACCTTC. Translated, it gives CASSPGTGQAGGYTF.

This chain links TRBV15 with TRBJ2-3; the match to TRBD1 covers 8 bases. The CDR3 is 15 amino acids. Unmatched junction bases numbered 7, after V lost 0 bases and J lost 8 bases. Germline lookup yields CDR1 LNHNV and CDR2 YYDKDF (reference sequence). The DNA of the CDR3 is TGTGCCACCAGCAGAGATGCCAGGGGGCTAGGTACGCAGTATTTT. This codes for CATSRDARGLGTQYF.

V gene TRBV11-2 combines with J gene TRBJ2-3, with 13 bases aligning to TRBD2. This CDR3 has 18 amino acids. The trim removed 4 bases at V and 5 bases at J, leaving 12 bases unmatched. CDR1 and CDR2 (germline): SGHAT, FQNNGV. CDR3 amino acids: CASSWTSGSQVVGDTQYF. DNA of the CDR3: TGTGCCAGCAGCTGGACTAGCGGGAGCCAGGTGGTGGGAGATACGCAGTATTTT.

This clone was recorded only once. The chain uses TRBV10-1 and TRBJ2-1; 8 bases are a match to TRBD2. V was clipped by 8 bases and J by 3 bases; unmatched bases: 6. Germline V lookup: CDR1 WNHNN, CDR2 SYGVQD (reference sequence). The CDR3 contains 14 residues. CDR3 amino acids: CASGAGAIYNEQFF. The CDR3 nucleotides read TGCGCCAGCGGAGCGGGGGCTATCTACAATGAGCAGTTCTTC.

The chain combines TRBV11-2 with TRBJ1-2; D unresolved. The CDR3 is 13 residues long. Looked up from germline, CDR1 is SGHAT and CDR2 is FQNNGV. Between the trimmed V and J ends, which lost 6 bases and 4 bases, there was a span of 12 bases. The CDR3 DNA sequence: TGTGCCAGCAGTCAAACAGAGCTCTATGGCTACACCTTC. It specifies CASSQTELYGYTF.

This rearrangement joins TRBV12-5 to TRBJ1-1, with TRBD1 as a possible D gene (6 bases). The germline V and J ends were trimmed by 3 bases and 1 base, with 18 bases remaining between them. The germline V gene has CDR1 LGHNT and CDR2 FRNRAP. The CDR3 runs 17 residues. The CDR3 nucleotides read TGTGCTAGTGGTTTTGCAGGGGCCGGGAGAAGGAACACTGAAGCTTTCTTT. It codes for CASGFAGAGRRNTEAFF.

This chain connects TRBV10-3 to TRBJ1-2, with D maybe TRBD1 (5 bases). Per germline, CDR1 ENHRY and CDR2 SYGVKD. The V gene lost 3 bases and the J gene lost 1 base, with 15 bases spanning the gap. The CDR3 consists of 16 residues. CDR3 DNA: TGTGCCATCAGTGACCCCCGTCAGGGATATAACTATGGCTACACCTTC. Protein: CAISDPRQGYNYGYTF.

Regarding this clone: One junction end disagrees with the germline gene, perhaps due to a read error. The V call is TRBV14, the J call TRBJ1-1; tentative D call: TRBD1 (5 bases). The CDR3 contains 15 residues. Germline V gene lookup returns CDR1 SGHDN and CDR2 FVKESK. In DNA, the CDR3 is TGTGCCGGCAGCCAAGCCGGAAGGGGGAACACTGAAGCTTTCTTT. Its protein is CAGSQAGRGNTEAFF.

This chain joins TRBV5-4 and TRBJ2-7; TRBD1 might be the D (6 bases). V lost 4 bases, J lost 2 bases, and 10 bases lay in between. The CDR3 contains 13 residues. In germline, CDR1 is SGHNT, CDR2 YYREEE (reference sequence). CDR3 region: CASSGRDTYEQYF. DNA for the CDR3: TGTGCCAGCAGCGGCCGGGACACCTACGAGCAGTACTTC.

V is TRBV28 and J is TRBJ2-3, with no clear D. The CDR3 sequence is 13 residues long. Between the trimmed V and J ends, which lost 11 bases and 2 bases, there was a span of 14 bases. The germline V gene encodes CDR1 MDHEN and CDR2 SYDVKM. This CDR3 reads CACYFASTDTQYF. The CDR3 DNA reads TGTGCCTGCTACTTTGCGTCCACAGATACGCAGTATTTT.

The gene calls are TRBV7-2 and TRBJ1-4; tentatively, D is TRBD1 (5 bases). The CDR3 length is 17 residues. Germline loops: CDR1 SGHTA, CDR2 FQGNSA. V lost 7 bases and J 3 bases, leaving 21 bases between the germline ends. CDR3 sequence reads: CASNPGPGSKANEKLFF. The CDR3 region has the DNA TGTGCCAGCAACCCCGGCCCAGGGTCGAAGGCTAATGAAAAACTGTTTTTT.

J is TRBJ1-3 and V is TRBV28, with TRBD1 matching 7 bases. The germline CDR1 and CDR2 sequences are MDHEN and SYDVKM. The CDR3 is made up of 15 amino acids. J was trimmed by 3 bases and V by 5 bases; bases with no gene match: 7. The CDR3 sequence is CASSPQGGLGNTIYF. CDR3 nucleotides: TGTGCCAGCAGTCCTCAGGGGGGTCTTGGAAACACCATATATTTT.

CDR3 sequence reads: CASRGAGTGKDGYTF. As DNA, the CDR3 is TGTGCCAGCAGGGGAGCTGGGACAGGGAAAGATGGCTACACCTTC. The chain is built from TRBV5-6 and TRBJ1-2, with TRBD1 matching over 9 bases. Per the germline V gene, CDR1 is SGHDT and CDR2 is YYEEEE. With 5 bases clipped from V and 6 bases from J, the junction kept 11 bases outside the gene matches. CDR3 length equals 15 residues.

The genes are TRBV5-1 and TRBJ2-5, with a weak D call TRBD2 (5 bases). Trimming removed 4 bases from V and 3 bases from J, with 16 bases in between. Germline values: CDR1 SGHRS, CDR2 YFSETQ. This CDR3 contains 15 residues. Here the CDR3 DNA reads TGCGCCAGCAGCAATCCGGACGGGATTAAAGAGACCCAGTACTTC. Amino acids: CASSNPDGIKETQYF.

CDR3 residues: CASSPENQETQYF. CDR3 in DNA: TGTGCCAGCAGCCCTGAAAACCAAGAGACCCAGTACTTC. V is TRBV7-2 and J is TRBJ2-5; no definite D call. The CDR3 contains 13 residues. CDR1 is SGHTA and CDR2 is FQGNSA in the germline V gene. V was shortened by 5 bases and J by 0 bases, with 7 bases between the two germline ends.

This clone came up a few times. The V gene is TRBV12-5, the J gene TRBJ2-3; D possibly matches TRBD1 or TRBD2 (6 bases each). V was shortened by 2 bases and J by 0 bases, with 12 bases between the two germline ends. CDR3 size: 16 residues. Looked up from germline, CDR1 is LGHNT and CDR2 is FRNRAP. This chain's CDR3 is CASGLMRGTSTDTQYF. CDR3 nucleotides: TGTGCTAGTGGTTTGATGAGGGGGACTAGCACAGATACGCAGTATTTT.

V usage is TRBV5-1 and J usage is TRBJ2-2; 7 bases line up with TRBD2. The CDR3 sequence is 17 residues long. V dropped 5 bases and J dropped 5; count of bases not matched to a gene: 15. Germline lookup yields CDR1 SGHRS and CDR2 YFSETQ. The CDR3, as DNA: TGCGCCAGCAGTTCCACCGGAGGGAGGGCAGGGACCGGGGAGCTGTTTTTT. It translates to CASSSTGGRAGTGELFF.

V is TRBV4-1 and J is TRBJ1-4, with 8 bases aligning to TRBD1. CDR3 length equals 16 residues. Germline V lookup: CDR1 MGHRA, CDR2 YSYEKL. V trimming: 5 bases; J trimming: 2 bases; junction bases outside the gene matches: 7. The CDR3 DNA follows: TGCGCCAGCAGCAGGGTGCAGGGGGCGACTAATGAAAAACTGTTTTTT. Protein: CASSRVQGATNEKLFF.

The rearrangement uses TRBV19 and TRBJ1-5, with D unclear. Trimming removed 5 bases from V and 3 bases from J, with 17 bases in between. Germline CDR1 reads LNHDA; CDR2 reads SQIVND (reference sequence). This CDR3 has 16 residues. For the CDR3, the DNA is TGTGCCAGTAGTGGCCCCGGGCAGGCCACCAATCAGCCCCAGCATTTT. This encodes CASSGPGQATNQPQHF.

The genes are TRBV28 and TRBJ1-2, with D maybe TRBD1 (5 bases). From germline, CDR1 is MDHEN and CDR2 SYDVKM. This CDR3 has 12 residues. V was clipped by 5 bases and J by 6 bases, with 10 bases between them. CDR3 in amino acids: CASSLRGNGYTF. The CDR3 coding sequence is TGTGCCAGCAGTCTAAGGGGTAATGGCTACACCTTC.

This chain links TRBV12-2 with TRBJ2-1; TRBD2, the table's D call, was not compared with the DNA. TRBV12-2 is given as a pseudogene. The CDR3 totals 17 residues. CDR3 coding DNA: TGTGCAAGTCGCTTAAGCGGGAACCGATACTCCTACAATGAGCAGTTCTTC. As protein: CASRLSGNRYSYNEQFF.

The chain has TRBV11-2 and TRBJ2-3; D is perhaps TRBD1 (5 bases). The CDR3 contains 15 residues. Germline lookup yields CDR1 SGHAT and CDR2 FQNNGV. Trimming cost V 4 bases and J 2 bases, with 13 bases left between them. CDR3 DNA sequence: TGTGCCAGCAGCTCCGCCGCAGGGCCCACAGATACGCAGTATTTT. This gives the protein CASSSAAGPTDTQYF.

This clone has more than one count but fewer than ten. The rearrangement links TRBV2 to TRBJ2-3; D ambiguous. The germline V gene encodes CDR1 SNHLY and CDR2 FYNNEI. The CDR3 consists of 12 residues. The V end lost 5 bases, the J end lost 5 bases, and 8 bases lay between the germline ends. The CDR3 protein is CASSPDVDTQYF. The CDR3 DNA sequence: TGTGCCAGCAGTCCGGACGTAGATACGCAGTATTTT.

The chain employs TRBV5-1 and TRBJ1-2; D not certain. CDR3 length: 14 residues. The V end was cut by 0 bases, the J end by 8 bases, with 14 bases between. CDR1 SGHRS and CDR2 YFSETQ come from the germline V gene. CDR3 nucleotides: TGCGCCAGCAGCTTGGGGATTGGACTGGGGGGCTACACCTTC. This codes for CASSLGIGLGGYTF.

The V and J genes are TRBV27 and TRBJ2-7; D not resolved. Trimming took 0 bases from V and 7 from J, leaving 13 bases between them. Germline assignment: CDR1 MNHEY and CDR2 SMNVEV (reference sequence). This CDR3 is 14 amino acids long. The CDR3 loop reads CASSLSTTGLEQYF. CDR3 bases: TGTGCCAGCAGTTTATCGACGACCGGGCTGGAGCAGTACTTC.

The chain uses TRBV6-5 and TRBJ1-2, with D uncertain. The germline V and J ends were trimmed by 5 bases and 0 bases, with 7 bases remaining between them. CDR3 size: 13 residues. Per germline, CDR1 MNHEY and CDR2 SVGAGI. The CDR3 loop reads CASSRRANYGYTF. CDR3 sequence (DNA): TGTGCCAGCAGTCGACGGGCTAACTATGGCTACACCTTC.

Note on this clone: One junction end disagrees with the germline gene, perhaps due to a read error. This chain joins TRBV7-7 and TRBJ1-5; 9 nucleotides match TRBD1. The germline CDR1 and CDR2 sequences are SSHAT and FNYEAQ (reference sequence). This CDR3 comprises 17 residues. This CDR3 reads CASSSGQGRFVGQPQHF. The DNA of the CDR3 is TGTGCTAGCAGCTCCGGACAGGGGAGGTTTGTCGGTCAGCCCCAGCATTTT.

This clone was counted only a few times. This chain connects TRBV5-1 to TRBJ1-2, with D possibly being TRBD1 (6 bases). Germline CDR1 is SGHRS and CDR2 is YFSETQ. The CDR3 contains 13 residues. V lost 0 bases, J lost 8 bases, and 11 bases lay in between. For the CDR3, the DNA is TGCGCCAGCAGCTTGGGGACAGAGTTCGGCTACACCTTC. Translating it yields CASSLGTEFGYTF.

CDR3: CSAILPGEQYF. The CDR3 DNA reads as TGCAGTGCAATCCTACCGGGGGAGCAGTACTTC. The genes are TRBV20-1 and TRBJ2-7; D may be TRBD2 (5 bases). This CDR3 comprises 11 residues. V dropped 6 bases and J dropped 7 bases, with 13 bases sitting between them. Per the germline V gene, CDR1 is DFQATT and CDR2 is SNEGSKA (reference sequence).

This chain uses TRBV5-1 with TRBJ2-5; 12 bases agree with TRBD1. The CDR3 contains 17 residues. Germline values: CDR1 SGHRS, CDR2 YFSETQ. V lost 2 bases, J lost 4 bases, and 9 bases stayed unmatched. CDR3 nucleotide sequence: TGCGCCAGCAGCTTAACACCCGGGACAGGGGGCCCAGAGACCCAGTACTTC. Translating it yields CASSLTPGTGGPETQYF.